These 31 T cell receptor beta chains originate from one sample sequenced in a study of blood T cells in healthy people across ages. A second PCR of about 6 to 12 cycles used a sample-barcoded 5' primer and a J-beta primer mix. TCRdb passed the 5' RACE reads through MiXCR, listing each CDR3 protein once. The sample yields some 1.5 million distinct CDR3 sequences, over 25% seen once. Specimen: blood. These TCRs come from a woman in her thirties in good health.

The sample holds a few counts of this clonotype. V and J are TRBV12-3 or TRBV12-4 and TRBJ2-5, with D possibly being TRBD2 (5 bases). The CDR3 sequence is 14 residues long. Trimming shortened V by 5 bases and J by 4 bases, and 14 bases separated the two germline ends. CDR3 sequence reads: CASSRVASGETQYF. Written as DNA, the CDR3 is TGTGCCAGCAGTCGGGTAGCGAGTGGAGAGACCCAGTACTTC.

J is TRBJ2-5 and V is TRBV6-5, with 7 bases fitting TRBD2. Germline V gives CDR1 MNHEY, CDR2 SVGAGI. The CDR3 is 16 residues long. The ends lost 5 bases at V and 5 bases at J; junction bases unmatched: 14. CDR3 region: CASSRTRRELGETQYF. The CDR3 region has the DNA TGTGCCAGCAGTCGAACGAGGCGGGAGCTCGGGGAGACCCAGTACTTC.

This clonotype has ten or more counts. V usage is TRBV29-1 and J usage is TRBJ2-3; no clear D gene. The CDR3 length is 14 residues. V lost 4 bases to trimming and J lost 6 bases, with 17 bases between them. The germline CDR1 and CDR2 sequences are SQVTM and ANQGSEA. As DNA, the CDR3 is TGCAGCGTTGTGCCGCCGGCTACATCCGATACGCAGTATTTT. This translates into CSVVPPATSDTQYF.

CDR3 region: CAIREAGRESGEQFF. The DNA of the CDR3 is TGTGCCATCAGAGAAGCAGGACGGGAGAGCGGTGAGCAGTTCTTC. The chain links TRBV10-3 to TRBJ2-1; D might be TRBD2 (6 bases). CDR1 and CDR2 (germline): ENHRY, SYGVKD. Between the trimmed V and J ends, which lost 6 bases and 9 bases, there was a span of 21 bases. CDR3 length equals 15 residues.

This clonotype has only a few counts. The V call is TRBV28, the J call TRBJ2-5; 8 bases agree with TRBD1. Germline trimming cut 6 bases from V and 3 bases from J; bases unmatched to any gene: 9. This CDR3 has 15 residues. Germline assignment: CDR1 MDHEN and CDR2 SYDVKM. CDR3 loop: CASSNSGTGEETQYF. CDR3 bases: TGTGCCAGCAGCAACTCCGGGACAGGAGAAGAGACCCAGTACTTC. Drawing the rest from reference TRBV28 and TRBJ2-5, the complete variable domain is DVKVTQSSRYLVKRTGEKVFLECVQDMDHENMFWYRQDPGLGLRLIYFSYDVKMKEKGDIPEGYSVSREKKERFSLILESASTNQTSMYLCASSNSGTGEETQYFGPGTRLLVL.

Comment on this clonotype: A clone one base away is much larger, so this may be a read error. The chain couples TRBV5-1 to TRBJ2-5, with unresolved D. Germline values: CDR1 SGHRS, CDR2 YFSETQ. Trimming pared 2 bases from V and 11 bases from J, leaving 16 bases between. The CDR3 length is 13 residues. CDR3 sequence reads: CASSLWRENGQYF. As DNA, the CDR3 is TGCGCCAGCAGCTTATGGAGAGAAAACGGGCAGTACTTC.

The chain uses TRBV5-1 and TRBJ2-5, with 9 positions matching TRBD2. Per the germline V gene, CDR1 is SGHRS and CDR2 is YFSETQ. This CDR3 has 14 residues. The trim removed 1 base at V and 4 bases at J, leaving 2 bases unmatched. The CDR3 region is CASSLNSGRETQYF. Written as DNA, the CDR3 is TGCGCCAGCAGCTTGAATAGCGGGAGAGAGACCCAGTACTTC.

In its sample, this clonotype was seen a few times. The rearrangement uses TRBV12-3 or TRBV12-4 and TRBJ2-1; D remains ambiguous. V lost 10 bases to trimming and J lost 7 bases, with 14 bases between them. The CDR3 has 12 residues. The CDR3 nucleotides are TGTGCCACCTCGTACGGGTTGAATGAGCAGTTCTTC. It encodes CATSYGLNEQFF.

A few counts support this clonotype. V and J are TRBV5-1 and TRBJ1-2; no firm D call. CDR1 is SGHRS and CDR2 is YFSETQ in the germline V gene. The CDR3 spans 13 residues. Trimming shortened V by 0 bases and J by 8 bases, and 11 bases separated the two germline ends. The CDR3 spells CASSLVSRRGYTF. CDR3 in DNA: TGCGCCAGCAGCTTGGTTAGTAGGAGAGGCTACACCTTC.

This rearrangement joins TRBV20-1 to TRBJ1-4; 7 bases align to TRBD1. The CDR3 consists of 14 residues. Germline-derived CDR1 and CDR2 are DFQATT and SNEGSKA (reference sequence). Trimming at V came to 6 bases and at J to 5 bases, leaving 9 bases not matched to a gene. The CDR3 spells CSAPNRGRNEKLFF. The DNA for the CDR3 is TGCAGTGCCCCCAACAGGGGACGAAATGAAAAACTGTTTTTT.

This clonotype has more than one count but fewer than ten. CDR3 loop: CSAPREGANTEAFF. The CDR3 region has the DNA TGCAGTGCTCCCCGGGAGGGGGCGAACACTGAAGCTTTCTTT. V usage is TRBV20-1 and J usage is TRBJ1-1, with TRBD1 matching 7 bases. This CDR3 is 14 amino acids long. The V segment lost 5 bases and the J segment 1 base; nucleotides outside the gene matches: 7. The V gene's germline CDR1 is DFQATT and CDR2 SNEGSKA (reference sequence).

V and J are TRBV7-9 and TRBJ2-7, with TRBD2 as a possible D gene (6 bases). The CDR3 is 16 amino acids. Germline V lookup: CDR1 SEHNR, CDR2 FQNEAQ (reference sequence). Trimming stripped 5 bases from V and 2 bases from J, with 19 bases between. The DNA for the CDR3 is TGTGCCAGCAGCCCTGGTCCGGGAGAGGACCCCTACGAGCAGTACTTC. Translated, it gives CASSPGPGEDPYEQYF. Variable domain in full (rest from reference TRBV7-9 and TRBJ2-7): DTGVSQNPRHKITKRGQNVTFRCDPISEHNRLYWYRQTLGQGPEFLTYFQNEAQLEKSRLLSDRFSAERPKGSFSTLEIQRTEQGDSAMYLCASSPGPGEDPYEQYFGPGTRLTVT.

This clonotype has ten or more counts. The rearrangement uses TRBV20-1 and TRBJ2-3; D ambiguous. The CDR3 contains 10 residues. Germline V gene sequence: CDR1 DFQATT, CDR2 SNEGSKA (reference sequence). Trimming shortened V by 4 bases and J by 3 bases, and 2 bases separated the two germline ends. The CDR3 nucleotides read TGCAGTGCTATGACAGATACGCAGTATTTT. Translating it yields CSAMTDTQYF.

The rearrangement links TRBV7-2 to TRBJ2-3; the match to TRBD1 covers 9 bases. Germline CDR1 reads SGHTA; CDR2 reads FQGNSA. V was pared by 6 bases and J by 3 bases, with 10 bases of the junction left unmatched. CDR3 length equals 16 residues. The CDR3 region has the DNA TGTGCCAGCAGGTCCCCGGGACAGGGTACGACAGATACGCAGTATTTT. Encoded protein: CASRSPGQGTTDTQYF.

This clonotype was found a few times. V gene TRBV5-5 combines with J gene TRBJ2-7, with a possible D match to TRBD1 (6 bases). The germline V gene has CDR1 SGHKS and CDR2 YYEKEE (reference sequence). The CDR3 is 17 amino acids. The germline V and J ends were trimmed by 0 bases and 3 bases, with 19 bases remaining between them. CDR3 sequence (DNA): TGTGCCAGCAGCTTGGTAGTGGGCCGGGACACCCGCTACGAGCAGTACTTC. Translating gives CASSLVVGRDTRYEQYF. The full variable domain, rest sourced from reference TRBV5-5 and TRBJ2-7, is DAGVTQSPTHLIKTRGQQVTLRCSPISGHKSVSWYQQVLGQGPQFIFQYYEKEERGRGNFPDRFSARQFPNYSSELNVNALLLGDSALYLCASSLVVGRDTRYEQYFGPGTRLTVT.

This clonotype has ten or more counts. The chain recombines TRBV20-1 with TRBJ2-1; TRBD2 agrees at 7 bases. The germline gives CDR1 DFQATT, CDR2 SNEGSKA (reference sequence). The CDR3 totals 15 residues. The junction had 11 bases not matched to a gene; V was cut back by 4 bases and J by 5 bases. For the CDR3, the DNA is TGCAGTGCTACCCCGGGGAGGGCGGGGCACAATGAGCAGTTCTTC. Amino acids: CSATPGRAGHNEQFF.

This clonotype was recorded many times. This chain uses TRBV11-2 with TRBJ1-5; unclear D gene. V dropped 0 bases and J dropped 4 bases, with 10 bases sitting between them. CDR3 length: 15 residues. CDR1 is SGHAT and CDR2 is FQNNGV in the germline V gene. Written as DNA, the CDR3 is TGTGCCAGCAGCTTAGACCTTTGGGCGAATCAGCCCCAGCATTTT. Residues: CASSLDLWANQPQHF.

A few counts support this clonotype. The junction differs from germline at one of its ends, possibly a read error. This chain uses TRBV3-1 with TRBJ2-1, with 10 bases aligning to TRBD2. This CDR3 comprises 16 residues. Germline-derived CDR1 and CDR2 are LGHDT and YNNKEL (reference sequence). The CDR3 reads CASGQEEAGGYNEQFF. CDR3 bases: TGTGCCAGCGGCCAAGAAGAAGCGGGGGGGTACAATGAGCAGTTCTTC.

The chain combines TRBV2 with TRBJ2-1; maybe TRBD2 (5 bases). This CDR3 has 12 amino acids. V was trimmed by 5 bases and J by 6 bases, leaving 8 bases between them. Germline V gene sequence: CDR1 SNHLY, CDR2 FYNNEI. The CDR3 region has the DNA TGTGCCAGCAGTATAGCGCCCAATGAGCAGTTCTTC. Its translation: CASSIAPNEQFF.

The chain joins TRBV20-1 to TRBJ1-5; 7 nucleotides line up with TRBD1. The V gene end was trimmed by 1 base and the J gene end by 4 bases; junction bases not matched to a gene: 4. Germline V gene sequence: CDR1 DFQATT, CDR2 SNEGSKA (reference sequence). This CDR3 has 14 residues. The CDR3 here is CSARGDSRNQPQHF. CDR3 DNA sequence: TGCAGTGCTAGAGGGGACAGCAGGAATCAGCCCCAGCATTTT.

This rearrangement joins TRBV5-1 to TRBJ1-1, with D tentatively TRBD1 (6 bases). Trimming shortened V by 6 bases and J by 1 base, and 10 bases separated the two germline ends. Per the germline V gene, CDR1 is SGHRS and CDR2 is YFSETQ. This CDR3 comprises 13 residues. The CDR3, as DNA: TGCGCCAGCACCGGGACAACGAACACTGAAGCTTTCTTT. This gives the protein CASTGTTNTEAFF.

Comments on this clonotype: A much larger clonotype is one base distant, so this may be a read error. CDR3 bases: TGTGCCAGCACCACAGGGGCGGATGACTACACCTTC. It is translated as CASTTGADDYTF. V usage is TRBV4-2 and J usage is TRBJ1-2, with 7 bases fitting TRBD1. J lost 10 bases, V lost 7 bases, and 9 bases had no gene match. Germline CDR1 LGHNA, CDR2 YNFKEQ. This CDR3 contains 12 residues.

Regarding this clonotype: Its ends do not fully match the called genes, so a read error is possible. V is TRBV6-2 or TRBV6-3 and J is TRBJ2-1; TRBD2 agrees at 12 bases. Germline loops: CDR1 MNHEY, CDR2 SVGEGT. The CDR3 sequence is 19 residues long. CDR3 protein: CASSYFRLAGVRSYNGQFF. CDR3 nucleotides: TGTGCCAGCAGTTACTTCAGACTAGCGGGGGTGAGATCCTACAATGGGCAGTTCTTC.

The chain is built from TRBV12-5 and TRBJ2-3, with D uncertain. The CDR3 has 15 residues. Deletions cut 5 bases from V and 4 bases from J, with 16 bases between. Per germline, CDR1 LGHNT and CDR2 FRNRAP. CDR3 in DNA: TGTGCTAGTGGTCCTCGCGTAGGAACCTCAGATACGCAGTATTTT. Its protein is CASGPRVGTSDTQYF. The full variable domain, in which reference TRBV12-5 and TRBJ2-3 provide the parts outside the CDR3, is DARVTQTPRHKVTEMGQEVTMRCQPILGHNTVFWYRQTMMQGLELLAYFRNRAPLDDSGMPKDRFSAEMPDATLATLKIQPSEPRDSAVYFCASGPRVGTSDTQYFGPGTRLTVL.

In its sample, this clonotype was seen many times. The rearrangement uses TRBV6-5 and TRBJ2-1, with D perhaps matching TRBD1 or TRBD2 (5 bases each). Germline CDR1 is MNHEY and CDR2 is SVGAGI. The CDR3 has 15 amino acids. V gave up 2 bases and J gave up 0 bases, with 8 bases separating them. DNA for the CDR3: TGTGCCAGCAGTTACCGGGACCGCTCCTACAATGAGCAGTTCTTC. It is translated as CASSYRDRSYNEQFF.

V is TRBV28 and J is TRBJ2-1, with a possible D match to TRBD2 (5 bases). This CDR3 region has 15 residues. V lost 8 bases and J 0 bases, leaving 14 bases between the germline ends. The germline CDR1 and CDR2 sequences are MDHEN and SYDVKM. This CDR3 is CASLARSTSYNEQFF. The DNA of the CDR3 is TGTGCCAGCTTAGCGAGGTCTACCTCCTACAATGAGCAGTTCTTC.

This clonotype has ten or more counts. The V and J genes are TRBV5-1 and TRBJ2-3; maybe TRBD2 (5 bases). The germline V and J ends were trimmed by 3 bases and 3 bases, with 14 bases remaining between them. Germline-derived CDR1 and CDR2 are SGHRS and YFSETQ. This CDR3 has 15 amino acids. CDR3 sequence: CASSYIPSQTDTQYF. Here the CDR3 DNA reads TGCGCCAGCAGCTACATCCCTAGCCAGACAGATACGCAGTATTTT.

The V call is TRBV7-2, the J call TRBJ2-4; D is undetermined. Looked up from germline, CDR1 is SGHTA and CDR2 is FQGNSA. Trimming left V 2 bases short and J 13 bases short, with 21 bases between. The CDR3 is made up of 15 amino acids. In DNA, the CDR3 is TGTGCCAGCAGCTTAAGCATGAATCCCGTCAATGAGCAGTACTTC. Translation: CASSLSMNPVNEQYF.

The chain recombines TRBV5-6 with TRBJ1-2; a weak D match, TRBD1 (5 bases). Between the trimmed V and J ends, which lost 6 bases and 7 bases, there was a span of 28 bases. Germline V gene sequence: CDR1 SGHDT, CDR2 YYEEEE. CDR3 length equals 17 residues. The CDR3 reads CASTKVVGAGGLSGYTF. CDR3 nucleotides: TGTGCCAGCACCAAGGTAGTAGGGGCCGGCGGACTCTCTGGCTACACCTTC. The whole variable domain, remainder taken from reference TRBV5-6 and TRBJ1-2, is DAGVTQSPTHLIKTRGQQVTLRCSPKSGHDTVSWYQQALGQGPQFIFQYYEEEERQRGNFPDRFSGHQFPNYSSELNVNALLLGDSALYLCASTKVVGAGGLSGYTFGSGTRLTVV.

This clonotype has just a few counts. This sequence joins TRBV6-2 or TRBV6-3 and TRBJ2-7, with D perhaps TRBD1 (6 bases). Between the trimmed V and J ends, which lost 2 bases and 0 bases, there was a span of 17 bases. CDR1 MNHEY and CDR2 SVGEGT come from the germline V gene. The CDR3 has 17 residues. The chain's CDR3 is CASSYQDSYLTSYEQYF. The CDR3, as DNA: TGTGCCAGCAGTTACCAGGACAGCTACTTAACCTCCTACGAGCAGTACTTC.

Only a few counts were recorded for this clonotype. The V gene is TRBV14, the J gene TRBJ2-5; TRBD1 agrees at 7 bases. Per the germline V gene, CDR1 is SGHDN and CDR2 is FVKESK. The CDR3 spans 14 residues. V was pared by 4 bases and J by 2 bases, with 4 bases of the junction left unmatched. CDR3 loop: CASSRGTAQETQYF. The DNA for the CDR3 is TGTGCCAGCAGCCGAGGGACAGCGCAAGAGACCCAGTACTTC.